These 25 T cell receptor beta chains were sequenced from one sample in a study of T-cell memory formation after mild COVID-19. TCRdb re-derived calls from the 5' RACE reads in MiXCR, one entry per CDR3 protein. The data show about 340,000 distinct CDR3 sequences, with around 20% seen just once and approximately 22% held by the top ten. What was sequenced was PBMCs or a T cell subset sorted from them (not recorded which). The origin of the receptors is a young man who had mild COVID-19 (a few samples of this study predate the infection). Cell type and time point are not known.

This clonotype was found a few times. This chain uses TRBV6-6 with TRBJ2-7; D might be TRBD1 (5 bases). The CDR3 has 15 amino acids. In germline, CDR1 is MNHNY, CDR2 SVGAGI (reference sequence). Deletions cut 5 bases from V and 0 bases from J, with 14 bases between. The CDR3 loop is CASSTQGRDSYEQYV. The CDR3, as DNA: TGTGCCAGCAGTACCCAGGGTAGAGACTCCTACGAGCAGTACGTC.

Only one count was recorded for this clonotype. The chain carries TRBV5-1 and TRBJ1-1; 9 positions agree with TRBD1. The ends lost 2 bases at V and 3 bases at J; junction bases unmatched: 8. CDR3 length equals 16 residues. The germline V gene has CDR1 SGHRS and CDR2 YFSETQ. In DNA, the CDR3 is TGCGCCAGCAGCTTAGGTGGGACAGGGTCGTACACTGAAGCTTTCTTT. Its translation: CASSLGGTGSYTEAFF.

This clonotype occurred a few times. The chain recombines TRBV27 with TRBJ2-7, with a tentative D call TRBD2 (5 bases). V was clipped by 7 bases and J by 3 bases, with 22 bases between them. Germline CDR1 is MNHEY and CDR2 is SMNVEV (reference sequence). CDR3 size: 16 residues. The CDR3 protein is CASTPTGRAPLYEQYV. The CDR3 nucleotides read TGTGCCAGCACTCCGACCGGGCGGGCGCCTCTCTACGAGCAGTACGTC.

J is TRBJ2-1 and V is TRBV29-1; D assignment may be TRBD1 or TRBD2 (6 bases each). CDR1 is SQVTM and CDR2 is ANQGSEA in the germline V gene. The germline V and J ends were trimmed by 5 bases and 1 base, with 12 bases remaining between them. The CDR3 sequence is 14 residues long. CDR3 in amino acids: CSVRGGGSYNEQFF. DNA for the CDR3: TGCAGCGTTCGAGGGGGAGGTTCCTACAATGAGCAGTTCTTC.

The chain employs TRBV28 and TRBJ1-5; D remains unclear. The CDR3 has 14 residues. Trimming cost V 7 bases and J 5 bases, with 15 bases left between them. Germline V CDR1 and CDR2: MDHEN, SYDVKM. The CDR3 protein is CASTLEHIDQPQHF. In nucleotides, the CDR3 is TGTGCCAGCACCTTGGAACATATAGATCAGCCCCAGCATTTT.

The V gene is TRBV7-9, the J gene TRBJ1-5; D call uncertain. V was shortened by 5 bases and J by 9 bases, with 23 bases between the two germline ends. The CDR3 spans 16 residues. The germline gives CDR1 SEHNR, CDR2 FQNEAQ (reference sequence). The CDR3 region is CASSPNLGGSSGPQHF. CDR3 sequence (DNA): TGTGCCAGCAGCCCAAATTTGGGAGGCTCCTCAGGGCCCCAGCATTTT.

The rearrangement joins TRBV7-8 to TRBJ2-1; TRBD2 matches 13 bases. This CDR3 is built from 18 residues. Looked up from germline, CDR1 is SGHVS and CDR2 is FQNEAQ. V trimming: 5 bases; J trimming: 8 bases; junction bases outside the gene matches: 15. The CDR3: CASSPKTSGRRNYYEQFF. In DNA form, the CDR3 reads TGTGCCAGCAGCCCTAAGACTAGCGGGAGGCGCAATTACTATGAGCAGTTCTTC. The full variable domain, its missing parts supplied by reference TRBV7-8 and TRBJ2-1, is GAGVSQSPRYKVAKRGQDVALRCDPISGHVSLFWYQQALGQGPEFLTYFQNEAQLDKSGLPSDRFFAERPEGSVSTLKIQRTQQEDSAVYLCASSPKTSGRRNYYEQFFGPGTRLTVL.

The CDR3 region is CASSLTGPLAKNIQYF. CDR3 nucleotides: TGCGCCAGCAGCCTTACAGGTCCCTTAGCCAAAAACATTCAGTACTTC. The V call is TRBV5-1, the J call TRBJ2-4, with TRBD1 as a possible D gene (5 bases). V was trimmed by 4 bases and J by 0 bases, leaving 14 bases between them. The germline V gene encodes CDR1 SGHRS and CDR2 YFSETQ. This CDR3 spans 16 amino acids.

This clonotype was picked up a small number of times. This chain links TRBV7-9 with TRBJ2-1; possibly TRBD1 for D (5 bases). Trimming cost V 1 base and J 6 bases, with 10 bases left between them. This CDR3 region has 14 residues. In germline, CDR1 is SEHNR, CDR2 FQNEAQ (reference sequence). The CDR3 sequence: CASSLGQGINEQFF. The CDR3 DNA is TGTGCCAGCAGCTTAGGCCAGGGAATCAATGAGCAGTTCTTC.

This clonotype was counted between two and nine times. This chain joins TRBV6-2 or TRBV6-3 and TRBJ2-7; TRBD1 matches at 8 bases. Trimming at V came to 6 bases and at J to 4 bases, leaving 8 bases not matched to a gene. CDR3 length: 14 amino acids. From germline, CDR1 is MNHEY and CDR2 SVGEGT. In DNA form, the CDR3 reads TGTGCCAGCAGCCCCGGGACAGGAAGATACGAGCAGTACTTC. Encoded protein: CASSPGTGRYEQYF.

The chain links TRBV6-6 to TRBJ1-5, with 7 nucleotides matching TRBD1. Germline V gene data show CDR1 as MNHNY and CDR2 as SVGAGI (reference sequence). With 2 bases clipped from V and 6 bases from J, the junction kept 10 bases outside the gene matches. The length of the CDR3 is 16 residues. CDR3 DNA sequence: TGTGCCAGCAGTTACAGGGGACAGACTACGGCTCAGCCCCAGCATTTT. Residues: CASSYRGQTTAQPQHF.

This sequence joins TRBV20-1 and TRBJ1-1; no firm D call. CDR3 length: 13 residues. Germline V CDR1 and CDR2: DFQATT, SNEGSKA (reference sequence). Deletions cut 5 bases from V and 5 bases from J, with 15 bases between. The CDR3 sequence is CSASRSFGTEAFF. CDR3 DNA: TGCAGTGCTTCCCGTTCTTTCGGAACTGAAGCTTTCTTT.

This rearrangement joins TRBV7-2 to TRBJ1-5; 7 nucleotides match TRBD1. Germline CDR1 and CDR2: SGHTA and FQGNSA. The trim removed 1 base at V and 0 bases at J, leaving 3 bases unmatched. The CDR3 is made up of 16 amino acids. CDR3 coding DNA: TGTGCCAGCAGCTTAGAGACAGGGTATAGCAATCAGCCCCAGCATTTT. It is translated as CASSLETGYSNQPQHF.

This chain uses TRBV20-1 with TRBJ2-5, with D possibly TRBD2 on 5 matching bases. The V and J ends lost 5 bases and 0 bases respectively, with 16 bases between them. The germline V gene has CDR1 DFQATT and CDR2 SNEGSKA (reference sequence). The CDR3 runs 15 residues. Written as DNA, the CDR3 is TGCAGTGCTGGGTCCGGGATCGCTAACCAAGAGACCCAGTACTTC. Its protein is CSAGSGIANQETQYF.

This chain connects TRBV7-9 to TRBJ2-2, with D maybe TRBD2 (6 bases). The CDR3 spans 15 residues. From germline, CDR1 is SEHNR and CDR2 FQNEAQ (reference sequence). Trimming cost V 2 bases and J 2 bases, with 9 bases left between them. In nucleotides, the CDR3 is TGTGCCAGCAGCTTACGGGGGTTCAACACCGGGGAGCTGTTTTTT. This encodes CASSLRGFNTGELFF. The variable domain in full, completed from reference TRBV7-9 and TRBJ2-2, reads DTGVSQNPRHKITKRGQNVTFRCDPISEHNRLYWYRQTLGQGPEFLTYFQNEAQLEKSRLLSDRFSAERPKGSFSTLEIQRTEQGDSAMYLCASSLRGFNTGELFFGEGSRLTVL.

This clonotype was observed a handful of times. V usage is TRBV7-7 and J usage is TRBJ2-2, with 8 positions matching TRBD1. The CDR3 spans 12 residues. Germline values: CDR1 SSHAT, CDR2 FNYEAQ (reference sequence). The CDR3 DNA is TGTTCGACAGGGGAGAACACCGGGGAGCTGTTTTTT. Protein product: CSTGENTGELFF.

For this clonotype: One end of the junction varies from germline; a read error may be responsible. CDR3 sequence reads: CASSPGQLLETKYF. CDR3 DNA sequence: TGCGCCAGCAGCCCGGGACAGCTTTTGGAGACCAAGTACTTC. This chain links TRBV5-1 with TRBJ2-5; 7 nucleotides agree with TRBD1. Germline-derived CDR1 and CDR2 are SGHRS and YFSETQ. The CDR3 has 14 amino acids. Complete variable domain (other parts from reference TRBV5-1 and TRBJ2-5): KAGVTQTPRYLIKTRGQQVTLSCSPISGHRSVSWYQQTPGQGLQFLFEYFSETQRNKGNFPGRFSGRQFSNSRSEMNVSTLELGDSALYLCASSPGQLLETKYFGPGTRLLVL.

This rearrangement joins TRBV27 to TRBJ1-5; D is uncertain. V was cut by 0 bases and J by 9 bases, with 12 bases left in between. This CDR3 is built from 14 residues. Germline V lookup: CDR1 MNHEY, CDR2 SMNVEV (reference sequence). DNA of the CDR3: TGTGCCAGCAGTTTATCCGGGCCACAGTGGCCCCAGCATTTT. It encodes CASSLSGPQWPQHF.

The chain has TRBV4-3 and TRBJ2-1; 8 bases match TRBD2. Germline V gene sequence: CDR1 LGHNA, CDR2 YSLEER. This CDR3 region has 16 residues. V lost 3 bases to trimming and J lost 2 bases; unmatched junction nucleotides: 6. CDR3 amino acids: CASSHAGSGAYNEQFF. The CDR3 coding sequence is TGCGCCAGCAGCCACGCCGGTAGCGGGGCCTACAATGAGCAGTTCTTC.

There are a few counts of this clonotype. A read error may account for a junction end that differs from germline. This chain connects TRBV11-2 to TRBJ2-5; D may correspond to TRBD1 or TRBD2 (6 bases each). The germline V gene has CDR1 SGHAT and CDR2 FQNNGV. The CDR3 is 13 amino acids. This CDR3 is CASSVGGRSMENF. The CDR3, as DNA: TGTGCCAGCAGCGTAGGGGGGAGGTCCATGGAAAACTTC.

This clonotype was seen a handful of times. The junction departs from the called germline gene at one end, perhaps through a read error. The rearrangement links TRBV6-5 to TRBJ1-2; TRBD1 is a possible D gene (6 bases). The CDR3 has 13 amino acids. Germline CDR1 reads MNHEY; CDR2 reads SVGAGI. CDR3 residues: CASSYSEGEGYTF. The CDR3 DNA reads TGTGCCAGCAGCTACTCGGAGGGGGAGGGCTACACCTTC.

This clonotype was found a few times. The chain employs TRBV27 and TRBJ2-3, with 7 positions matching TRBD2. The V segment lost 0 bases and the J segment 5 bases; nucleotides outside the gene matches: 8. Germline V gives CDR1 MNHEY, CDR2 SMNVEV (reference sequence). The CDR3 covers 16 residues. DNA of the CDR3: TGTGCCAGCAGTTTATCGCCTCTAGCGGTTGTAGATACGCAGTATTTT. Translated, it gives CASSLSPLAVVDTQYF.

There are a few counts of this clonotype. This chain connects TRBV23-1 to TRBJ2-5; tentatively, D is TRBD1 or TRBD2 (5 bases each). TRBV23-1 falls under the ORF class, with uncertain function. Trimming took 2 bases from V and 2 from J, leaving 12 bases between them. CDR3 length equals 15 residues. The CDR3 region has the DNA TGCGCCAGCAGTCAAGGCTGGGACGATCAAGAGACCCAGTACTTC. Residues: CASSQGWDDQETQYF.

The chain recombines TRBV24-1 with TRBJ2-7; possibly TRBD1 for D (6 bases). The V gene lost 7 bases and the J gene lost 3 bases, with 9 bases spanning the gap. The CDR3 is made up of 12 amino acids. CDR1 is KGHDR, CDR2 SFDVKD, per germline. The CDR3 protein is CATSQGGYEQYV. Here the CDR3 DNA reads TGTGCCACCAGCCAAGGGGGCTACGAGCAGTACGTC.

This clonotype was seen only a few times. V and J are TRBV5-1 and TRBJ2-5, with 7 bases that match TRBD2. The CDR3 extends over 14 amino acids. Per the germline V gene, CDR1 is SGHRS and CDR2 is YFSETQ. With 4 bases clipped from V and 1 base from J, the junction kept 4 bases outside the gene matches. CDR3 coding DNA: TGCGCCAGCAGCCAGCGACTAGCCCAAGAGACCCAGTACTTC. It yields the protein CASSQRLAQETQYF. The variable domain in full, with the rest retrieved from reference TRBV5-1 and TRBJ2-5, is KAGVTQTPRYLIKTRGQQVTLSCSPISGHRSVSWYQQTPGQGLQFLFEYFSETQRNKGNFPGRFSGRQFSNSRSEMNVSTLELGDSALYLCASSQRLAQETQYFGPGTRLLVL.